Listed below are T cell receptor beta chains from one sample, sequenced in a study of control samples from healthy donors and cancer patients. Clones were sequenced by immunoSEQ multiplex PCR, and TCRdb holds only the in-frame ones, with some missing. The data show some 120,000 clones, around 87% seen once. The material sequenced was blood. These receptors all stem from a man between 40 and 49 years old in good health. Each CDR3 is given with its conserved first and last residue. Fields, in order: D gene, clone size, V gene, J gene, CDR3 protein, CDR3 DNA. A D gene is named only where the DNA matches it firmly. Rows may omit the clone size; those that give it use once, few, many or a size class.

>.|.|TRBV10-2|TRBJ1-5
CASSVNNNQPQHF
TGCGCCAGCAGTGTCAACAACAATCAGCCCCAGCATTTT
>.|once|TRBV12-3/TRBV12-4|TRBJ1-5
CASTQTQNQPQHF
TGTGCCAGCACCCAAACACAAAATCAGCCCCAGCATTTT
>.|.|TRBV2|TRBJ2-5
CASNPTRLPTQETQYF
TGTGCCAGTAATCCCACCCGACTACCAACCCAAGAGACCCAGTACTTC
>.|.|TRBV10-3|TRBJ1-6
CAIRPSYNSPLHF
TGTGCCATCCGCCCATCCTATAATTCACCCCTCCACTTT
>TRBD1|.|TRBV4-3|TRBJ1-3
CASSLRGSGNTIYF
TGCGCCAGCAGCCTCAGGGGGTCAGGAAACACCATATATTTT
>.|.|TRBV5-1|TRBJ1-4
CASSGTGRGELFF
TGCGCCAGCAGCGGGACCGGTCGGGGAGAACTGTTTTTT
>.|.|TRBV11-2|TRBJ2-5
CASSLYPRETQYF
TGTGCCAGCAGCCTCTACCCTCGGGAGACCCAGTACTTC
>.|.|TRBV9|TRBJ2-2
CASSSHTRGTEELFF
TGTGCCAGCAGCTCCCACACGAGGGGGACCGAGGAGCTGTTTTTT
>.|few|TRBV19|TRBJ1-2
CASNPGTSLYGYTF
TGTGCCAGTAACCCCGGGACTTCCCTCTATGGCTACACCTTC
>TRBD1|.|TRBV7-2|TRBJ1-5
CASSARQGFNQPQHF
TGTGCCAGCAGCGCCCGACAGGGCTTCAATCAGCCCCAGCATTTT
>.|.|TRBV7-9|TRBJ1-2
CASSSQVDYGYTF
TGTGCCAGCAGCTCACAGGTTGACTATGGCTACACCTTC
>.|.|TRBV5-6|TRBJ2-3
CASSLWSGATDTQYF
TGTGCCAGCAGCTTGTGGTCAGGGGCGACAGATACGCAGTATTTT
>.|.|TRBV5-1|TRBJ2-2
CASRTGPNTGELFF
TGCGCCAGCAGAACAGGGCCGAACACCGGGGAGCTGTTTTTT
>.|.|TRBV30|TRBJ2-5
CAWSPRETQYF
TGTGCCTGGAGTCCCCGGGAGACCCAGTACTTC
>.|once|TRBV2|TRBJ2-5
CASSGGAQFGETQYF
TGTGCCAGCAGTGGCGGGGCCCAATTTGGAGAGACCCAGTACTTC
>.|.|TRBV6-6|TRBJ2-7
CASSYSSQDYEQYF
TGTGCCAGCAGTTACTCGTCGCAGGACTACGAGCAGTACTTC
>.|.|TRBV29-1|TRBJ1-2
CSAYQPARDGYTF
TGCAGCGCATACCAGCCGGCCAGGGATGGCTACACCTTC
>.|.|TRBV15|TRBJ1-4
CATRGQGYYEKLFF
TGTGCCACCAGGGGCCAGGGGTATTATGAAAAACTGTTTTTT
>.|once|TRBV14|TRBJ2-7
CASSHPQGIPYEQYF
TGTGCCAGCAGCCATCCTCAGGGGATCCCCTACGAGCAGTACTTC
>.|.|TRBV7-6|TRBJ2-5
CASSFNIFQETQYF
TGTGCCAGCAGCTTTAACATATTCCAAGAGACCCAGTACTTC
>.|.|TRBV25-1|TRBJ1-4
CASSTQTDPTNEKLFF
TGTGCCAGCAGTACCCAGACAGATCCAACTAATGAAAAACTGTTTTTT
>TRBD1|.|TRBV5-5|TRBJ1-1
CASSLIGSGGVHTEAFF
TGTGCCAGCAGCTTGATCGGGTCAGGGGGCGTGCACACTGAAGCTTTCTTT
>.|.|TRBV6-5|TRBJ1-2
CASSYSDTYGYTF
TGTGCCAGCAGTTACTCGGACACCTATGGCTACACCTTC
>.|.|TRBV7-2|TRBJ2-3
CASSPGRGADTQYF
TGTGCCAGCAGTCCGGGTCGGGGAGCAGATACGCAGTATTTT
>TRBD2|.|TRBV30|TRBJ2-5
CAWSRGVSGGPQETQYF
TGTGCCTGGAGCCGAGGGGTTAGCGGGGGGCCCCAAGAGACCCAGTACTTC
>TRBD1|once|TRBV24-1|TRBJ1-5
CATSAGTGGNQPQHF
TGTGCCACCAGTGCGGGGACAGGCGGGAATCAGCCCCAGCATTTT
>.|once|TRBV25-1|TRBJ2-2
CASSEPGFGTGELFF
TGTGCCAGCAGTGAACCGGGTTTTGGCACCGGGGAGCTGTTTTTT
>.|.|TRBV7-3|TRBJ1-1
CASSQHEAFF
TGCGCCAGCAGTCAGCATGAAGCTTTCTTT
>TRBD1|.|TRBV7-9|TRBJ1-1
CASSPQGAMGREAFF
TGTGCCAGCAGCCCACAGGGGGCCATGGGAAGGGAAGCTTTCTTT
>.|.|TRBV21-1|TRBJ2-5
CASSDRRISWGETQYF
TGTGCCAGCAGCGATCGCCGAATCTCTTGGGGGGAGACCCAGTACTTC
>TRBD1|.|TRBV4-2|TRBJ1-1
CASSRSPGQGLMNTEAFF
TGTGCCAGCAGCCGGAGCCCGGGACAGGGATTAATGAACACTGAAGCTTTCTTT
>.|few|TRBV6-2/TRBV6-3|TRBJ1-2
CASSYSPEGAYGYTF
TGTGCCAGCAGTTACTCCCCGGAGGGAGCCTATGGCTACACCTTC
>TRBD1|.|TRBV24-1|TRBJ2-7
CATSQGEVRYEQYF
TGTGCCACCTCACAGGGGGAGGTACGCTACGAGCAGTACTTC
>TRBD1|.|TRBV19|TRBJ1-3
CASNVQGTGNTIYF
TGTGCCAGTAACGTACAGGGGACTGGAAACACCATATATTTT
>TRBD2|.|TRBV4-3|TRBJ2-1
CASSQVAGGRNNEQFF
TGCGCCAGCAGCCAGGTAGCGGGGGGGCGGAACAATGAGCAGTTCTTC
>.|.|TRBV19|TRBJ1-1
CASSITSLAGRNTEAFF
TGTGCCAGTAGTATTACTTCCCTGGCAGGGCGAAACACTGAAGCTTTCTTT
>TRBD1|.|TRBV15|TRBJ1-5
CATSRDRGGNNQPQHF
TGTGCCACCAGCAGGGACAGGGGAGGTAACAATCAGCCCCAGCATTTT
>TRBD1|.|TRBV7-2|TRBJ1-1
CASSSQGGAMGEAFF
TGTGCCAGCAGCTCACAGGGGGGGGCGATGGGTGAAGCTTTCTTT
>.|.|TRBV15|TRBJ1-3
CATSLGAPGNTIYF
TGTGCCACCAGCCTCGGGGCTCCTGGGAACACCATATATTTT
>.|.|TRBV18|TRBJ2-5
CASSGYQETQYF
TGTGCCAGCTCAGGTTACCAAGAGACCCAGTACTTC
>.|.|TRBV9|TRBJ1-3
CASSVAGVSGNTIYF
TGTGCCAGCAGCGTAGCAGGGGTATCTGGAAACACCATATATTTT
>.|.|TRBV5-1|TRBJ1-2
CASKLQGDYGYTF
TGCGCCAGCAAGTTGCAGGGTGACTATGGCTACACCTTC
>TRBD2|.|TRBV5-1|TRBJ2-7
CASSLGLAGTNSYEQYF
TGCGCCAGCAGCTTGGGACTAGCGGGGACTAACTCCTACGAGCAGTACTTC
>.|.|TRBV2|TRBJ2-3
CASSEMGAPSTDTQYF
TGTGCCAGCAGTGAAATGGGGGCCCCTAGCACAGATACGCAGTATTTT
>.|.|TRBV9|TRBJ2-6
CASSVAQGGSGANVLTF
TGTGCCAGCAGCGTAGCTCAAGGGGGCTCTGGGGCCAACGTCCTGACTTTC
>.|.|TRBV7-2|TRBJ2-6
CASSSMGRVRASGANVLTF
TGTGCCAGCAGCTCCATGGGACGGGTAAGGGCCTCTGGGGCCAACGTCCTGACTTTC
>TRBD1|few|TRBV11-2|TRBJ1-1
CASSSRRQGANTEAFF
TGTGCCAGCAGCTCACGCCGACAGGGGGCGAACACTGAAGCTTTCTTT
>.|.|TRBV6-5|TRBJ1-2
CASRSGQSYGYTF
TGTGCCAGCAGGTCAGGACAGTCTTATGGCTACACCTTC
>.|.|TRBV5-1|TRBJ1-2
CASSPTGTTSYNGYTF
TGCGCCAGCTCCCCGACCGGGACGACAAGCTACAATGGCTACACCTTC
>.|.|TRBV9|TRBJ2-2
CASSVGRVNTGELFF
TGTGCCAGCAGCGTAGGGAGGGTGAACACCGGGGAGCTGTTTTTT
>.|once|TRBV11-2|TRBJ2-1
CASSPRNANEQFF
TGTGCCAGCAGCCCACGTAACGCGAATGAGCAGTTCTTC